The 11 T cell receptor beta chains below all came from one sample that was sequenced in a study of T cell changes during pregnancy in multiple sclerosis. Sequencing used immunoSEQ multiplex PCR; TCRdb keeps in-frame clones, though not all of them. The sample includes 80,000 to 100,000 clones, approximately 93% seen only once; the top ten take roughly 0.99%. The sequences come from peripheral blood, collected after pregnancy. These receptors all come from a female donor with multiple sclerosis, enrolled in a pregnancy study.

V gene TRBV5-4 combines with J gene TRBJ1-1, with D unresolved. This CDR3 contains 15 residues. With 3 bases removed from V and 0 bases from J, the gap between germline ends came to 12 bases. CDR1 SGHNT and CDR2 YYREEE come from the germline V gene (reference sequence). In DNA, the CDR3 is TGTGCCAGCAGCTCCCGTTCCCTTATGAACACTGAAGCTTTCTTT. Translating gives CASSSRSLMNTEAFF.

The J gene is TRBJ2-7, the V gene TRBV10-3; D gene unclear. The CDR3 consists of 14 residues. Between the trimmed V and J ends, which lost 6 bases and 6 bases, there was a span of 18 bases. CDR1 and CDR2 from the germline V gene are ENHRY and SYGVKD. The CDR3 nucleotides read TGTGCCATCAGGGATCCGGGTTTTCGTTCCGAGCAGTACTTC. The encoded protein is CAIRDPGFRSEQYF.

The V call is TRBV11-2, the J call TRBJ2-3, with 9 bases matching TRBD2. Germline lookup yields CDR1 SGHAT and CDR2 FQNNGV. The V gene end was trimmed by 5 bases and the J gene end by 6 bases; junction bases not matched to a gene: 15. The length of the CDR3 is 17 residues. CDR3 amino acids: CASSLTLAGPGGDTQYF. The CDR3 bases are TGTGCCAGCAGCCTTACCCTAGCGGGACCAGGGGGGGATACGCAGTATTTT.

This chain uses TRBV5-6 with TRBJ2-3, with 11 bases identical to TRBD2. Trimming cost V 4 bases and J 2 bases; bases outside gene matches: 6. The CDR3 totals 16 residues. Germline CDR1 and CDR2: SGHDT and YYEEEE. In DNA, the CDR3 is TGTGCCAGCAGCGAAGGGACTAGCGGATTCACAGATACGCAGTATTTT. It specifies CASSEGTSGFTDTQYF.

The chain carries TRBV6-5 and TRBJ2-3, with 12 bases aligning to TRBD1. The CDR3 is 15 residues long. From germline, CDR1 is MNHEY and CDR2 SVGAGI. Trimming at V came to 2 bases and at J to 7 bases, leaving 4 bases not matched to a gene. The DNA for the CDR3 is TGTGCCAGCAGTTACAGGGGACAGGGGGCCTATACGCAGTATTTT. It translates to CASSYRGQGAYTQYF.

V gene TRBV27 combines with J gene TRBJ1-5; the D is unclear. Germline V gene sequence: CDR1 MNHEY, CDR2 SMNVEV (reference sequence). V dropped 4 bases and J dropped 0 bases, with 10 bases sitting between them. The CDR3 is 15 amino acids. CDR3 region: CASSSLVYSNQPQHF. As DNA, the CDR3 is TGTGCCAGCAGTTCCCTTGTTTATAGCAATCAGCCCCAGCATTTT.

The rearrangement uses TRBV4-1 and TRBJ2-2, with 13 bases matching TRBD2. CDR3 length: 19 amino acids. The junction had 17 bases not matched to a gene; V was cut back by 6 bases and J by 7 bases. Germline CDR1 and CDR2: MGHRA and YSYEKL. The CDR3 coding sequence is TGCGCCAGCAGGATACTAGCGGGAGGGCCCGAAGGCAATGACGGGGAGCTGTTTTTT. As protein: CASRILAGGPEGNDGELFF.

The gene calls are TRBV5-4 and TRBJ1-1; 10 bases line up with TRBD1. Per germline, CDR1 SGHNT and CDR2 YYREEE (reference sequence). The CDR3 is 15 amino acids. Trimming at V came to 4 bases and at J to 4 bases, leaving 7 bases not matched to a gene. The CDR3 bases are TGTGCCAGCAGCCCGACAGGGGGCTTGGGCACTGAAGCTTTCTTT. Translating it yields CASSPTGGLGTEAFF.

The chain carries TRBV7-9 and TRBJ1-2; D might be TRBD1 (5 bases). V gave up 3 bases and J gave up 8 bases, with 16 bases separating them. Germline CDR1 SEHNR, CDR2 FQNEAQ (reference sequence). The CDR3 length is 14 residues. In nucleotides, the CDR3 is TGTGCCAGCAGCTTTCTTGGGGCAGGTGAAGGCTACACCTTC. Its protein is CASSFLGAGEGYTF. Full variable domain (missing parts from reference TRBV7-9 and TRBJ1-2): DTGVSQNPRHKITKRGQNVTFRCDPISEHNRLYWYRQTLGQGPEFLTYFQNEAQLEKSRLLSDRFSAERPKGSFSTLEIQRTEQGDSAMYLCASSFLGAGEGYTFGSGTRLTVV.

CDR3 protein: CASSLSGSGAYEQYF. CDR3 coding DNA: TGTGCCAGCAGTTTGAGCGGGAGTGGCGCCTACGAGCAGTACTTC. V and J are TRBV6-5 and TRBJ2-7, with 8 positions matching TRBD2. This CDR3 region has 15 residues. The germline V gene encodes CDR1 MNHEY and CDR2 SVGAGI. With V trimmed by 4 bases and J by 2 bases, 7 bases remained unmatched.

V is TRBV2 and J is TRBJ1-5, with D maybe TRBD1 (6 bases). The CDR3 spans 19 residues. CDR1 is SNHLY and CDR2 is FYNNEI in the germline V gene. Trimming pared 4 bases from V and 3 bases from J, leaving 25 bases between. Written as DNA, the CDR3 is TGTGCCAGCAGTGGAAATTACCTGGGGGGGGCAGGGGACAATCAGCCCCAGCATTTT. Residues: CASSGNYLGGAGDNQPQHF.